This T cell receptor beta chain was recovered during a study of human T cells and chemical hapten exposure. Study information: The cohort included alopecia areata under or over 50% scalp, totalis and universalis. Small discrepancies in pooled library volume mainly accounted for the varying TCR yields per sample. Whole-study findings and limits: PT1 expanded TCR numbers rose with patch test score. The donors suffered from alopecia, so their immune response may not match that of healthy people.

As for this clonotype: Its antigen is as yet unknown.

The time point: patch test 3, about 24 weeks after DPC sensitization. The treatment denotes: therapeutic diphenylcyclopropenone sensitization with weekly scalp DPC. MiXCR, applied by TCRdb to the RACE reads, yields one record per CDR3 protein. The sample contains 100,000 to 120,000 distinct CDR3 sequences, less than 40% of which appear only once. The receptor was isolated from a man aged 35-49 years with alopecia areata. Some clones in this sample may be carry-over from other donors' samples. The material sequenced was whole blood, taken in connection with sensitization to the hapten diphenylcyclopropenone (DPC).

The CDR3: CATSGGSSYNEQFF. The DNA of the CDR3 is TGTGCCACCTCTGGCGGGAGCTCCTACAATGAGCAGTTCTTC. J is TRBJ2-1 and V is TRBV12-3 or TRBV12-4; TRBD2 matches at 7 bases. With 10 bases clipped from V and 0 bases from J, the junction kept 6 bases outside the gene matches. The CDR3 is made up of 14 amino acids.